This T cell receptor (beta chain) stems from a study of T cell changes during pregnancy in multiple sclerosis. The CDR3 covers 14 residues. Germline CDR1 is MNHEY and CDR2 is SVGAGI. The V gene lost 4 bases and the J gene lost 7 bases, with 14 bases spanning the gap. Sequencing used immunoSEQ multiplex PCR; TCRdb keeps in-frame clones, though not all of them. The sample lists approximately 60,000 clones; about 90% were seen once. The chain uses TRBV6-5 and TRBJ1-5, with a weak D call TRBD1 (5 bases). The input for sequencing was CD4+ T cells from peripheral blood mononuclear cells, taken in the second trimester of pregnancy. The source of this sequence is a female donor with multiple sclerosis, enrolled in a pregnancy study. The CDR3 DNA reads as TGTGCCAGCAGTTCCGACAGAATTAAACAGCCCCAGCATTTT. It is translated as CASSSDRIKQPQHF.